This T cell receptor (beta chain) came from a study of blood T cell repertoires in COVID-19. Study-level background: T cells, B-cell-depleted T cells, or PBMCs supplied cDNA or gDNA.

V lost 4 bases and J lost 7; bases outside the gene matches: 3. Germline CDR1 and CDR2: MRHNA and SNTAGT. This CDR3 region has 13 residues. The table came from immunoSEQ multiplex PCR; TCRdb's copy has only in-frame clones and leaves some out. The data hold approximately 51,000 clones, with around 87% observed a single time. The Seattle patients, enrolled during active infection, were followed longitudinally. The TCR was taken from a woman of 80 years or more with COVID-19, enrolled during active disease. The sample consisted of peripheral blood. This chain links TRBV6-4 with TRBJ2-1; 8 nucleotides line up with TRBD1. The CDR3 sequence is CASSADRENEQFF. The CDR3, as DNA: TGTGCCAGCAGTGCGGACAGGGAAAATGAGCAGTTCTTC.